The T cell receptor beta chain described here comes from a study of memory CD4+ T cells and cytomegalovirus serostatus. The sort gate was single viable CD3+CD4+CD8-CD45RO+ cells for memory CD4+ T cells. In its sample, this clone was seen once. Losses at the gene ends were 5 bases for V and 7 bases for J; bases not matched to a gene: 5. This CDR3 spans 14 amino acids. Germline CDR1 is PRHDT and CDR2 is FYEKMQ (reference sequence). Sequenced by immunoSEQ multiplex PCR; TCRdb stores in-frame clones only, minus some. Found here are about 92,000 clones, approximately 80% of them singletons; the top ten hold about 3.5%.

Sequenced input: memory CD4+ T cells from blood. The source is an adult in good health and CMV-seropositive. This chain uses TRBV13 with TRBJ2-1; 10 bases are shared with TRBD1. This CDR3 is CASSSWTGGNEQFF. In DNA form, the CDR3 reads TGTGCCAGCAGCAGCTGGACAGGGGGTAATGAGCAGTTCTTC.